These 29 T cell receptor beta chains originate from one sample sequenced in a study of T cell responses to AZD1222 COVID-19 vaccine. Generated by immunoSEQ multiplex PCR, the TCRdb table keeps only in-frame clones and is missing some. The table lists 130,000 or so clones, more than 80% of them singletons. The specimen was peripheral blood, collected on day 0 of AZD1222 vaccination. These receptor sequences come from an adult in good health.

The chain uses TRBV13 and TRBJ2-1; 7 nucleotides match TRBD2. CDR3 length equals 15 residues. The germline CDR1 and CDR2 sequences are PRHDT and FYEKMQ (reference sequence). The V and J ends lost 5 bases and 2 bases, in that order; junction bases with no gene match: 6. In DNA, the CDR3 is TGTGCCAGCAGCCTACAGCGGGGTCCCTACAATGAGCAGTTCTTC. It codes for CASSLQRGPYNEQFF. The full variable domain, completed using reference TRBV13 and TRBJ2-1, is AAGVIQSPRHLIKEKRETATLKCYPIPRHDTVYWYQQGPGQDPQFLISFYEKMQSDKGSIPDRFSAQQFSDYHSELNMSSLELGDSALYFCASSLQRGPYNEQFFGPGTRLTVL.

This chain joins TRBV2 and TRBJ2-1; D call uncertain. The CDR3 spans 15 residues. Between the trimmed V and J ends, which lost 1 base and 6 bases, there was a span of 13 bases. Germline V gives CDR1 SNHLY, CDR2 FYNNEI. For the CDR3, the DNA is TGTGCCAGCAGTGAAGAGTGGGCTCAAGGCAATGAGCAGTTCTTC. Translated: CASSEEWAQGNEQFF. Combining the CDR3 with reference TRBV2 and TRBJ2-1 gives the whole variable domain EPEVTQTPSHQVTQMGQEVILRCVPISNHLYFYWYRQILGQKVEFLVSFYNNEISEKSEIFDDQFSVERPDGSNFTLKIRSTKLEDSAMYFCASSEEWAQGNEQFFGPGTRLTVL.

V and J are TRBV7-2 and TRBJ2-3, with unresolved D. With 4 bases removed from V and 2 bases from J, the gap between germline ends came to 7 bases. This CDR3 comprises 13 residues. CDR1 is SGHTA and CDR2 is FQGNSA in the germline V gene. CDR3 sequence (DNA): TGTGCCAGCAGCTCGGACCCCACAGATACGCAGTATTTT. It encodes CASSSDPTDTQYF.

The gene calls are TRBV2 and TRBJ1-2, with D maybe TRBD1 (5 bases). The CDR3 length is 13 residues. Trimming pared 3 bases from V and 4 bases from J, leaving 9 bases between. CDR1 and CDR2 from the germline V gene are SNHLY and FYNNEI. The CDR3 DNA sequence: TGTGCCAGCAGTGAGGACGGGACCTATGGCTACACCTTC. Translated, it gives CASSEDGTYGYTF.

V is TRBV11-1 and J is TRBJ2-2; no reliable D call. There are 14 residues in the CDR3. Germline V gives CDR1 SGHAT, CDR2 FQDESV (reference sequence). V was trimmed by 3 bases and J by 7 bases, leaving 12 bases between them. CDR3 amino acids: CASSLTPINGELFF. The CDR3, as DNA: TGTGCCAGCAGCTTGACACCTATTAACGGGGAGCTGTTTTTT.

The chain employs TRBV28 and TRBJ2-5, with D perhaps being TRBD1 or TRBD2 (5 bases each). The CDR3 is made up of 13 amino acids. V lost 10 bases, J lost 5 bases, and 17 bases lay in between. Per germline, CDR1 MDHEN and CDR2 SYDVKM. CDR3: CATRGLRLETQYF. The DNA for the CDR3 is TGTGCCACCCGGGGCCTACGGCTGGAGACCCAGTACTTC.

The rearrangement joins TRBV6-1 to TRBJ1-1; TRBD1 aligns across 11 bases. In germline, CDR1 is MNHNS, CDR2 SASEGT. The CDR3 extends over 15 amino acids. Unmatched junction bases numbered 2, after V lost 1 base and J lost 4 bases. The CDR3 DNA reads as TGTGCCAGCAGTGAAGGAGGGACAGGGGGCACTGAAGCTTTCTTT. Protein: CASSEGGTGGTEAFF.

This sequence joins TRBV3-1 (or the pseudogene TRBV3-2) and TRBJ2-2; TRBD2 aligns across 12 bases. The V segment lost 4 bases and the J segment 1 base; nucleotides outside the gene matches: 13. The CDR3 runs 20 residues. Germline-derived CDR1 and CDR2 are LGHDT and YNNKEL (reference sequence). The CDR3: CASSPTLGLAGRRNTGELFF. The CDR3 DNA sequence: TGTGCCAGCAGCCCAACCTTAGGACTAGCGGGAAGGCGGAACACCGGGGAGCTGTTTTTT.

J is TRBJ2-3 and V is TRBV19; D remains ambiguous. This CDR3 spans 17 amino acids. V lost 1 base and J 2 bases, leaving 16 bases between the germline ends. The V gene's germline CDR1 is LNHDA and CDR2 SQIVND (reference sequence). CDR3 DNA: TGTGCCAGTAGTATAGCAGGTAGTCTGCCCTCCACAGATACGCAGTATTTT. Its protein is CASSIAGSLPSTDTQYF.

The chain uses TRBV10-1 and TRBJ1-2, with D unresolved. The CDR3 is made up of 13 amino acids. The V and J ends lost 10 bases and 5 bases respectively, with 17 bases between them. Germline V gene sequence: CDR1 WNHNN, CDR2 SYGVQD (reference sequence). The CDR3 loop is CANDPPGDYGYTF. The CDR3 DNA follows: TGCGCCAACGACCCCCCCGGAGATTATGGCTACACCTTC.

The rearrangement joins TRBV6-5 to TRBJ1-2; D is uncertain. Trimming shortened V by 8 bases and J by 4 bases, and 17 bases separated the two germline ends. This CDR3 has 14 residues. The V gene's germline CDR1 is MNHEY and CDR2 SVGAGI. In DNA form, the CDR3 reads TGTGCCAGCTACCCACGCGGAGCCCGCTATGGCTACACCTTC. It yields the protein CASYPRGARYGYTF.

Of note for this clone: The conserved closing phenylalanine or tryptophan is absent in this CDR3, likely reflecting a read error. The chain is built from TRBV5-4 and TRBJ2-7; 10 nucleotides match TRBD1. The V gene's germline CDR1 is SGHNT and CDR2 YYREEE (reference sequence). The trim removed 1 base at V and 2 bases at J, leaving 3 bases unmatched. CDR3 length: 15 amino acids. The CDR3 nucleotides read TGTGCCAGCAGCTTGTGGACAGGGGGTGCCTACGAGCAGTACCTC. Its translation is CASSLWTGGAYEQYL.

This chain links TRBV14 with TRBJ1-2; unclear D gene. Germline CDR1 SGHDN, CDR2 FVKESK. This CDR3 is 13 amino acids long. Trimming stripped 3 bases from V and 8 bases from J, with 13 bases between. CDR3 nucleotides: TGTGCCAGCAGCCAGGCATGGAACGAAGGCTACACCTTC. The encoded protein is CASSQAWNEGYTF.

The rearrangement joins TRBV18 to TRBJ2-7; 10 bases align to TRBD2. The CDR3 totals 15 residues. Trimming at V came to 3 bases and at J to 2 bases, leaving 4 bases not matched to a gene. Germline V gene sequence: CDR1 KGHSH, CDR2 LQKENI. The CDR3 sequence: CASSPSGLATYEQYF. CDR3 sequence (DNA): TGTGCCAGCTCACCCTCGGGACTAGCGACCTACGAGCAGTACTTC.

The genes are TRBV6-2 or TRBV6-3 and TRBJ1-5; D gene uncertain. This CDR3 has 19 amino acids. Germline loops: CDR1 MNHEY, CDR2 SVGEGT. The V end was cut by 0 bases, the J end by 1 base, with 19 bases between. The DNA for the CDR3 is TGTGCCAGCAGTTACTCGAGGGTCTCTATAAGTGGGAGCAATCAGCCCCAGCATTTT. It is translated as CASSYSRVSISGSNQPQHF.

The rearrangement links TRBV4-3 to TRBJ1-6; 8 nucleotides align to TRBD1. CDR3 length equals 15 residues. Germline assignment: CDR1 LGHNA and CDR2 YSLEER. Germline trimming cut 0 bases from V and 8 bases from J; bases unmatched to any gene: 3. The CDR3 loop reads CASSQERDRYSPLHF. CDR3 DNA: TGCGCCAGCAGCCAAGAGAGGGACAGGTATTCACCCCTCCACTTT.

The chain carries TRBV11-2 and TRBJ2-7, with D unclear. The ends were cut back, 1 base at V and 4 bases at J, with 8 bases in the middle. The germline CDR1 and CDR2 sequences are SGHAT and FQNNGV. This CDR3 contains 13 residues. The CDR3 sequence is CASSLVVGYEQYF. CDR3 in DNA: TGTGCCAGCAGCTTAGTTGTAGGATACGAGCAGTACTTC.

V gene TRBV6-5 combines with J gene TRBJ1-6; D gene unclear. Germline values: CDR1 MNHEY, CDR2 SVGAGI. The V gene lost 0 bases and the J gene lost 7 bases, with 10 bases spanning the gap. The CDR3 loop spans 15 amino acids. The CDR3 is CASSYSKAGNSPLHF. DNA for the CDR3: TGTGCCAGCAGTTACTCGAAGGCAGGAAATTCACCCCTCCACTTT.

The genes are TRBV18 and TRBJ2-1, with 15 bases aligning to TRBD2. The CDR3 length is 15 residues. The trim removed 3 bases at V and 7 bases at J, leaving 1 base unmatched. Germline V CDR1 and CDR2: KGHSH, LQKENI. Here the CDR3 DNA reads TGTGCCAGCTCACCGGGGACTAGCGGGAGGAATGAGCAGTTCTTC. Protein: CASSPGTSGRNEQFF.

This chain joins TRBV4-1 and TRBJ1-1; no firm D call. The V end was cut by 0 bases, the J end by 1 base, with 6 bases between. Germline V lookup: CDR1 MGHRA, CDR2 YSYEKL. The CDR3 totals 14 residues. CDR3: CASSQEGWNTEAFF. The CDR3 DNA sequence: TGCGCCAGCAGCCAAGAGGGGTGGAACACTGAAGCTTTCTTT.

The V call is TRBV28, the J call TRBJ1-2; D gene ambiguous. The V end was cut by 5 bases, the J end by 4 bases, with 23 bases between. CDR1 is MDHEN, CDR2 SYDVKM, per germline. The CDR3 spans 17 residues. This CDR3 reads CASSPSPREAGVYGYTF. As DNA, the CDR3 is TGTGCCAGCAGTCCCTCCCCTAGGGAGGCTGGTGTCTATGGCTACACCTTC.

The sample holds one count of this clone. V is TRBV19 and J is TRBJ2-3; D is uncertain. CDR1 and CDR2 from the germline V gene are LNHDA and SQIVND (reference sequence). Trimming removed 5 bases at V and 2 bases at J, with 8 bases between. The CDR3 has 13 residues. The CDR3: CASSPRFTDTQYF. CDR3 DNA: TGTGCCAGTAGTCCGCGTTTCACAGATACGCAGTATTTT.

Written as DNA, the CDR3 is TGCGCCAGCAGCCACGCGACAGGGGGGTATGGAAACACCATATATTTT. This codes for CASSHATGGYGNTIYF. The chain recombines TRBV4-1 with TRBJ1-3; TRBD1 agrees at 9 bases. After removal of 3 bases from V and 3 bases from J, the junction contained 6 bases not matched to a gene. The germline CDR1 and CDR2 sequences are MGHRA and YSYEKL. The CDR3 totals 16 residues.

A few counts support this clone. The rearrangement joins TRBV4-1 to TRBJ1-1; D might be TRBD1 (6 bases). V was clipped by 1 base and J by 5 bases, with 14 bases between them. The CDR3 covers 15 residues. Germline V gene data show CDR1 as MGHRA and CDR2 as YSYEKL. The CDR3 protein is CASSQAFRGRTEAFF. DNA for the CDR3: TGCGCCAGCAGCCAAGCCTTCAGGGGACGAACTGAAGCTTTCTTT.

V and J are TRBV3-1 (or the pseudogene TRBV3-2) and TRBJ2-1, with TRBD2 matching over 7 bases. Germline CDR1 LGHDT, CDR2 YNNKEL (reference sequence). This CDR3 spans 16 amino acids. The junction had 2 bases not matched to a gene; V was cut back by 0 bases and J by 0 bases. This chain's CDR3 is CASSQDCGSSYNEQFF. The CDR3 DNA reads TGTGCCAGCAGCCAAGATTGCGGGAGCTCCTACAATGAGCAGTTCTTC.

DNA for the CDR3: TGTGCCAGCAGCCAAGGACAAGAGGCTAGCACAGATACGCAGTATTTT. It yields the protein CASSQGQEASTDTQYF. The V and J genes are TRBV4-2 and TRBJ2-3; D is unresolved. V lost 1 base and J lost 0, with 11 bases in between. CDR3 size: 16 residues. Germline CDR1 LGHNA, CDR2 YNFKEQ.

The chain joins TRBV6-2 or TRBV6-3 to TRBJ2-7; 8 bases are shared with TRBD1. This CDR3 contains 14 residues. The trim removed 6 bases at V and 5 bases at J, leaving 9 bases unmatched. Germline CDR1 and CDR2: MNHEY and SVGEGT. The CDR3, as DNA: TGTGCCAGCAGCCGGACAGGGAGAATCCACGAGCAGTACTTC. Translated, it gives CASSRTGRIHEQYF.

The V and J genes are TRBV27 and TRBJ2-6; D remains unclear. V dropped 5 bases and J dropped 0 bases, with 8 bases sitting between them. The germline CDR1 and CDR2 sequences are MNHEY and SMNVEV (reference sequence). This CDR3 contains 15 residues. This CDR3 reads CASSPDSSGANVLTF. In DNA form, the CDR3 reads TGTGCCAGCAGTCCCGATAGCTCTGGGGCCAACGTCCTGACTTTC.

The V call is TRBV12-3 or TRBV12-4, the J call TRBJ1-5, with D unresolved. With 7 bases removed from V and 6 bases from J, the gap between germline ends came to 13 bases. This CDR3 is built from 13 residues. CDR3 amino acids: CASTTEVAQPQHF. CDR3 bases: TGTGCCAGCACTACAGAGGTGGCTCAGCCCCAGCATTTT.